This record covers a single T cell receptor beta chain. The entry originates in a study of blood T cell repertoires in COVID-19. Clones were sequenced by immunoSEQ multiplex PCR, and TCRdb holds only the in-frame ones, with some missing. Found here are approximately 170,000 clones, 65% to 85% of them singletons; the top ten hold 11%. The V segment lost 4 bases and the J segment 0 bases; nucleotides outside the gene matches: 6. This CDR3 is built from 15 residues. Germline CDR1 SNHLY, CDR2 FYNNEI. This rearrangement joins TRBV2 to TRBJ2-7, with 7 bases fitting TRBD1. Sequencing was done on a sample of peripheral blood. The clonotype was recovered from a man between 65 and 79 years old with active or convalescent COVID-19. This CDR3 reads CASSGPRDSSYEQYF. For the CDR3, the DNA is TGTGCCAGCAGTGGGCCCAGGGACAGCTCCTACGAGCAGTACTTC.